Each of the 10 T cell receptor beta chains below was sequenced from the same sample in a study of cytomegalovirus exposure and HLA in healthy donors. PCR amplification relied on 60 Vbeta primers (plus 13 Jbeta primers). Libraries were prepared by immunoSEQ multiplex PCR; TCRdb keeps only in-frame clonotypes and omits some of them. Among 95,000 to 100,000 clones listed, about 80% were seen once. The specimen was PBMCs. The receptors stem from a woman aged 55 to 70 in good health and CMV-seronegative.

The table lists this clone with a few counts. This rearrangement joins TRBV7-9 to TRBJ1-1; D perhaps matches TRBD1 (6 bases). Germline V gene lookup returns CDR1 SEHNR and CDR2 FQNEAQ (reference sequence). The CDR3 is made up of 18 amino acids. The germline V and J ends were trimmed by 2 bases and 0 bases, with 19 bases remaining between them. CDR3 protein: CASSLPVHGGRMNTEAFF. The CDR3 nucleotides read TGTGCCAGCAGCTTACCGGTGCACGGGGGGCGAATGAACACTGAAGCTTTCTTT.

CDR3 amino acids: CASSLGQGREQYF. The CDR3 nucleotides are TGTGCCAGCAGCCTCGGACAGGGAAGGGAGCAGTACTTC. The chain uses TRBV7-6 and TRBJ2-7; 8 bases map to TRBD1. Germline V lookup: CDR1 SGHVS, CDR2 FNYEAQ. CDR3 length: 13 amino acids. V trimming: 5 bases; J trimming: 7 bases; junction bases outside the gene matches: 7.

The chain couples TRBV6-1 to TRBJ2-7, with 10 bases aligning to TRBD1. The V segment lost 6 bases and the J segment 0 bases; nucleotides outside the gene matches: 2. The CDR3 is 14 residues long. CDR1 is MNHNS, CDR2 SASEGT, per germline. This CDR3 reads CASRDRGSSYEQYF. As DNA, the CDR3 is TGTGCCAGCAGGGACAGGGGGAGCTCCTACGAGCAGTACTTC.

A few counts support this clone. The chain employs TRBV29-1 and TRBJ2-7, with D uncertain. Deletions cut 4 bases from V and 6 bases from J, with 16 bases between. The length of the CDR3 is 13 residues. CDR1 and CDR2 (germline): SQVTM, ANQGSEA. The CDR3 reads CSVVQVLTLEQYF. As DNA, the CDR3 is TGCAGCGTTGTACAAGTTCTGACTCTCGAGCAGTACTTC.

The V call is TRBV10-2, the J call TRBJ2-5; D remains ambiguous. The V end lost 2 bases, the J end lost 2 bases, and 9 bases lay between the germline ends. This CDR3 has 14 amino acids. Germline V lookup: CDR1 WSHSY, CDR2 SAAADI. This chain's CDR3 is CASSEGQIQETQYF. CDR3 sequence (DNA): TGCGCCAGCAGTGAGGGTCAGATACAAGAGACCCAGTACTTC.

The gene calls are TRBV18 and TRBJ1-2; 7 bases map to TRBD1. CDR3 length: 13 residues. Germline CDR1 reads KGHSH; CDR2 reads LQKENI. Losses at the gene ends were 3 bases for V and 6 bases for J; bases not matched to a gene: 4. CDR3 in DNA: TGTGCCAGCTCACCTAGAACAGGGGATGGCTACACCTTC. This sequence encodes CASSPRTGDGYTF.

The V and J genes are TRBV30 and TRBJ2-7; the D gene is possibly TRBD2 (5 bases). There are 11 residues in the CDR3. Germline lookup yields CDR1 GTSNPN and CDR2 SVGIG (reference sequence). V dropped 6 bases and J dropped 3 bases, with 9 bases sitting between them. CDR3 in amino acids: CACGESYEQYF. The DNA for the CDR3 is TGTGCCTGCGGGGAAAGCTACGAGCAGTACTTC.

The chain links TRBV30 to TRBJ1-2; no reliable D call. CDR3 length: 17 amino acids. The V gene's germline CDR1 is GTSNPN and CDR2 SVGIG (reference sequence). V lost 5 bases and J lost 3, with 25 bases in between. CDR3 DNA sequence: TGTGCCTGGTCCCCGCGAGGAGATCGGAGTCGGTACTATGGCTACACCTTC. Translated, it gives CAWSPRGDRSRYYGYTF.

The CDR3, as DNA: TGTGCCAGCCAGCAGGATATCTCTGGAAACACCATATATTTT. This sequence encodes CASQQDISGNTIYF. The chain links TRBV2 to TRBJ1-3, with no clear D. CDR1 is SNHLY, CDR2 FYNNEI, per germline. Trimming took 8 bases from V and 0 from J, leaving 11 bases between them. The CDR3 is 14 amino acids.

The V gene is TRBV7-6, the J gene TRBJ2-2; possibly TRBD1 for D (8 bases). Per germline, CDR1 SGHVS and CDR2 FNYEAQ. The CDR3 is 14 residues long. V dropped 5 bases and J dropped 5 bases, with 12 bases sitting between them. The CDR3 sequence is CASSIQGGTGELFF. The CDR3 DNA reads as TGTGCCAGCAGCATACAGGGGGGGACCGGGGAGCTGTTTTTT.